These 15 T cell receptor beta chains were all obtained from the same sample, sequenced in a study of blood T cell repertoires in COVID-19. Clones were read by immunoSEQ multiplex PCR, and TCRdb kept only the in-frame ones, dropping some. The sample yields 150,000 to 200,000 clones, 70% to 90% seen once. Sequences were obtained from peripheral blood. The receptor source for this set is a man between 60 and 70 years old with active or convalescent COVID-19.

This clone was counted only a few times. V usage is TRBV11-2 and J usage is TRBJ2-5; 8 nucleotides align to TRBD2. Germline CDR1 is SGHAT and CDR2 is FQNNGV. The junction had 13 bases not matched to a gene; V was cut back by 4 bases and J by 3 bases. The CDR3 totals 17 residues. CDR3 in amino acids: CASSWPNGGAREETQYF. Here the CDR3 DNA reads TGTGCCAGCAGCTGGCCGAACGGGGGGGCGCGGGAAGAGACCCAGTACTTC.

The CDR3 sequence: CASERGGGGDEQFF. CDR3 DNA: TGCGCCAGCGAGCGGGGGGGCGGTGGCGATGAGCAGTTCTTC. V usage is TRBV5-1 and J usage is TRBJ2-1, with 10 bases aligning to TRBD2. Germline V gives CDR1 SGHRS, CDR2 YFSETQ. The CDR3 consists of 14 residues. The ends lost 7 bases at V and 8 bases at J; junction bases unmatched: 9.

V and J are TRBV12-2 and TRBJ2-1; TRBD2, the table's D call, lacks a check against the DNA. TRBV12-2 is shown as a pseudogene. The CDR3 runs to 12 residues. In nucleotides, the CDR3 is TGTGCAAGTCGCTCTCGGGACAATGAGCAGTTCTTC. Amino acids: CASRSRDNEQFF.

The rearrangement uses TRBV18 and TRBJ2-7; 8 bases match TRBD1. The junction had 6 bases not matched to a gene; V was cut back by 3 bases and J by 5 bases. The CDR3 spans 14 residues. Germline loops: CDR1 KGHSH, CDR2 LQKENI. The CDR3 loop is CASSPQQGDHEQYF. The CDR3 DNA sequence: TGTGCCAGCTCACCTCAACAGGGGGATCACGAGCAGTACTTC.

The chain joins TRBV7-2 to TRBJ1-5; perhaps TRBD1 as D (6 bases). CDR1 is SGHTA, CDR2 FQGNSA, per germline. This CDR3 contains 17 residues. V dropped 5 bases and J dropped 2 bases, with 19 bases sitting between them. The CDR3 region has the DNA TGTGCCAGCAGCACCCTCGAGGGGGATATGGGCAATCAGCCCCAGCATTTT. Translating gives CASSTLEGDMGNQPQHF.

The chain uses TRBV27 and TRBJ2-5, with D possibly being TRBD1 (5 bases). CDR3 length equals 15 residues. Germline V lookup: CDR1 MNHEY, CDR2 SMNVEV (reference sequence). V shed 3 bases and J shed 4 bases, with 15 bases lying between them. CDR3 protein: CASSFNPSRAETQYF. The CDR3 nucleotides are TGTGCCAGCAGTTTTAACCCCTCCAGGGCAGAGACCCAGTACTTC.

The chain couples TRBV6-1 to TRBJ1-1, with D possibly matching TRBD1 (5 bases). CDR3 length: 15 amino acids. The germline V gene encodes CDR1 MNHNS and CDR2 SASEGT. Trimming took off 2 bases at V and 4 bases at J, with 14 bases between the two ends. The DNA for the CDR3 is TGTGCCAGCAGTGAACCGGGCAGGGTAAGCACTGAAGCTTTCTTT. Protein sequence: CASSEPGRVSTEAFF.

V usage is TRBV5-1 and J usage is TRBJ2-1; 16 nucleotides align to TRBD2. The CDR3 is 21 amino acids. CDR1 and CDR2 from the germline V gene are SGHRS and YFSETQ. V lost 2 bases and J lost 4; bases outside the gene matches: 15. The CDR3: CASSFLSLPGLAGGPYNEQFF. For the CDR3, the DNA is TGCGCCAGCAGCTTCTTAAGTTTACCGGGACTAGCGGGGGGGCCATACAATGAGCAGTTCTTC.

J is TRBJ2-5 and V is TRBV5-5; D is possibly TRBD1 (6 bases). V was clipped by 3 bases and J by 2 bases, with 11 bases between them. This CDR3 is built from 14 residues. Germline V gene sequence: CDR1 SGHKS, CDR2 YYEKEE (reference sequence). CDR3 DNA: TGTGCCAGCAGCTCCGGACAGATTCAAGAGACCCAGTACTTC. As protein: CASSSGQIQETQYF. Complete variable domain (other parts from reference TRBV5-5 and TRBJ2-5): DAGVTQSPTHLIKTRGQQVTLRCSPISGHKSVSWYQQVLGQGPQFIFQYYEKEERGRGNFPDRFSARQFPNYSSELNVNALLLGDSALYLCASSSGQIQETQYFGPGTRLLVL.

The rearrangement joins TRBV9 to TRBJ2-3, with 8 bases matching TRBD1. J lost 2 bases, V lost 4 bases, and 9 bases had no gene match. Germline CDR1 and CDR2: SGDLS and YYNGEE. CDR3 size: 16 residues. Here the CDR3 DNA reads TGTGCCAGCAGCTTGATTGACAGGGGCCACACAGATACGCAGTATTTT. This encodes CASSLIDRGHTDTQYF.

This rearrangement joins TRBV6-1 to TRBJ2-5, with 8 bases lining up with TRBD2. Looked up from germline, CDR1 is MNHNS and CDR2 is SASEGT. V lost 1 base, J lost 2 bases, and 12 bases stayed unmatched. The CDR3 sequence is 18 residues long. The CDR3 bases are TGTGCCAGCAGTGAAGAGTTGGGCGGGGGGCCGCTACAAGAGACCCAGTACTTC. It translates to CASSEELGGGPLQETQYF.

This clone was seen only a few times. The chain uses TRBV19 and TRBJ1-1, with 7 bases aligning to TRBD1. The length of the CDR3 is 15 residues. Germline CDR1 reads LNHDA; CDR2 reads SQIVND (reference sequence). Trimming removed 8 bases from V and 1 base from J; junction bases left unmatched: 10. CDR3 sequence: CASVRTGHRNTEAFF. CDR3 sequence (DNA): TGTGCCAGTGTGAGGACAGGACACCGGAACACTGAAGCTTTCTTT.

CDR3 amino acids: CASSLARVRGNYGYTF. Written as DNA, the CDR3 is TGTGCCAGCAGCTTAGCGCGGGTTCGAGGGAACTATGGCTACACCTTC. V gene TRBV7-9 combines with J gene TRBJ1-2; D unclear. Germline V gene lookup returns CDR1 SEHNR and CDR2 FQNEAQ (reference sequence). Trimming took 0 bases from V and 2 from J, leaving 13 bases between them. This CDR3 is 16 amino acids long.

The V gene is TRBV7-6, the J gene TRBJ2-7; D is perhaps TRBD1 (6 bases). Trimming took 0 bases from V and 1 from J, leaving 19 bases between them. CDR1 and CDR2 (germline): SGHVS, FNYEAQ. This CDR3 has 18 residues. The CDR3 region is CASSLASSVAGTSYEQYF. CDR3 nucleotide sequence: TGTGCCAGCAGCTTAGCCTCAAGTGTTGCAGGGACATCCTACGAGCAGTACTTC.

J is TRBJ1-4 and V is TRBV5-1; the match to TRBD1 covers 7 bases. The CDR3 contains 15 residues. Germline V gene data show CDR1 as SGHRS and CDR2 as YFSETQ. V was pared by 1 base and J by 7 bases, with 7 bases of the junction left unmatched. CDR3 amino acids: CASSLQGNRGEKLFF. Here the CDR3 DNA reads TGCGCCAGCAGCTTGCAGGGGAACAGGGGTGAAAAACTGTTTTTT.